This T cell receptor beta chain was observed in a study of OX40 agonist ivuxolimab in advanced cancers. Clones were sequenced by immunoSEQ multiplex PCR, and TCRdb holds only the in-frame ones, with some missing. The sample holds 55,000 to 65,000 clones, more than 65% seen once. This clone has just a few counts. Sequencing used CD4+ or CD8+ T cells sorted from blood, obtained in a trial of the OX40 agonist ivuxolimab. This TCR came from an adult with an advanced solid tumor such as melanoma, head and neck, liver or kidney cancer.

CDR3: CASSSSGTWYSGNTIYF. CDR3 coding DNA: TGTGCCAGCAGTTCGTCCGGGACTTGGTACTCTGGAAACACCATATATTTT. The rearrangement joins TRBV28 to TRBJ1-3; D may be TRBD1 (5 bases). The CDR3 contains 17 residues. V shed 4 bases and J shed 0 bases, with 16 bases lying between them. CDR1 MDHEN and CDR2 SYDVKM come from the germline V gene.